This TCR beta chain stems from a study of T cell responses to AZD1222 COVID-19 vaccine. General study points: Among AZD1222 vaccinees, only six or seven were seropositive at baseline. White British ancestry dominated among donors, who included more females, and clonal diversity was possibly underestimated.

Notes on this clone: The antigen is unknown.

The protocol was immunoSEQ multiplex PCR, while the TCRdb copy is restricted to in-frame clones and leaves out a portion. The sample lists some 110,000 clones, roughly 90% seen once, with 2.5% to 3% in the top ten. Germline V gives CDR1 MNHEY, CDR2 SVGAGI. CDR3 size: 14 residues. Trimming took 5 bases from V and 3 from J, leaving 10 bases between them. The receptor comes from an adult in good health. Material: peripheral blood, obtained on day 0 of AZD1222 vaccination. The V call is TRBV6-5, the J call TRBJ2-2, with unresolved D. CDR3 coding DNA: TGTGCCAGCAGTAACCTGGCGGACACCGGGGAGCTGTTTTTT. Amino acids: CASSNLADTGELFF.